This paragraph covers one TCR beta chain sequence. The sample is drawn from a study of blood T cell repertoires in COVID-19. As for the study in general: COVID-19 samples, acute and convalescent, were from the United States, Italy and Spain. Sample material is recorded as cDNA or gDNA derived from T cells, B-cell-depleted T cells, or PBMCs.

There are 15 residues in the CDR3. Trimming took 1 base from V and 2 from J, leaving 10 bases between them. The germline V gene encodes CDR1 LGHNA and CDR2 YNFKEQ. In the study's own analysis: The authors estimated nucleated cell counts from reference gene primer amplification. Some clones are missing from TCRdb's copy, which holds only in-frame ones; the method was immunoSEQ multiplex PCR. That table furnishes V, J and clone size, whereas the DNA furnished D and trimming. The sample lists about 24,000 clones, around nine tenths occurring once. V is TRBV4-2 and J is TRBJ2-3; D might be TRBD2 (7 bases). The source is a woman in her 70s with active COVID-19. The sequenced material came from peripheral blood. The DNA of the CDR3 is TGTGCCAGCAGCCAAGCGGGGGGCTCCACAGATACGCAGTATTTT. Translating it yields CASSQAGGSTDTQYF.